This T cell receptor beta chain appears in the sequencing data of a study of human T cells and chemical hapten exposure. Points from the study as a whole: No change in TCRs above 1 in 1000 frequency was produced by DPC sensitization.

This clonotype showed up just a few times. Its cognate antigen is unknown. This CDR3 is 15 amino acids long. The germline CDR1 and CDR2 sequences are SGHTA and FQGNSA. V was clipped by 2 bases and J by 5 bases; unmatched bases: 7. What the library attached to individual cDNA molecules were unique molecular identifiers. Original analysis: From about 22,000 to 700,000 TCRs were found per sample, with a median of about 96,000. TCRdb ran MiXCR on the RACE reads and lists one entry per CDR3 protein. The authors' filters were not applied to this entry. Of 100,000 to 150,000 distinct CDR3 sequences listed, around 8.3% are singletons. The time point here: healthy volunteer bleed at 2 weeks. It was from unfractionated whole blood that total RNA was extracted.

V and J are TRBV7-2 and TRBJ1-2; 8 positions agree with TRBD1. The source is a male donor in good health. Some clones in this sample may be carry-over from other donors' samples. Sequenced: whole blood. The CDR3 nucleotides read TGTGCCAGCAGCTTAACAGGGGGAATAATGTATGGCTACACCTTC. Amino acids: CASSLTGGIMYGYTF.